Shown below are 3 T cell receptor beta chains from a single sample sequenced in a study of blood T cell repertoires in COVID-19. Some clones are missing from TCRdb's copy, which holds only in-frame ones; the method was immunoSEQ multiplex PCR. The sample holds about 140,000 clones; more than 75% are singletons and the top ten take around 13%. Sequencing input: peripheral blood. The receptors were gathered from an elderly man with acute or convalescent COVID-19.

The chain joins TRBV4-1 to TRBJ1-2; D is perhaps TRBD1 (5 bases). The CDR3 covers 15 residues. Germline V gene sequence: CDR1 MGHRA, CDR2 YSYEKL. V was shortened by 3 bases and J by 0 bases, with 11 bases between the two germline ends. DNA for the CDR3: TGCGCCAGCAGCCAGGGCGACAGTACTAACTATGGCTACACCTTC. Translated: CASSQGDSTNYGYTF.

The chain couples TRBV2 to TRBJ2-7; D is unresolved. Germline V gives CDR1 SNHLY, CDR2 FYNNEI. CDR3 size: 15 residues. Trimming pared 0 bases from V and 0 bases from J, leaving 9 bases between. CDR3 sequence: CASSEAIFGSYEQYF. The CDR3 DNA reads as TGTGCCAGCAGTGAAGCAATTTTCGGCTCCTACGAGCAGTACTTC.

The rearrangement links TRBV11-2 to TRBJ2-2, with unresolved D. The CDR3 contains 14 residues. The germline V and J ends were trimmed by 4 bases and 0 bases, with 6 bases remaining between them. CDR1 is SGHAT and CDR2 is FQNNGV in the germline V gene. The CDR3 nucleotides read TGTGCCAGCAGCTCCTCCGCGAACACCGGGGAGCTGTTTTTT. The encoded protein is CASSSSANTGELFF.